This T cell receptor beta chain comes out of a study of early T cells in non-severe SARS-CoV-2 infection. Study-wide context: Sequencing of unsorted whole blood was done on bulk RNA, leaving chains unpaired.

This CDR3 is 15 amino acids long. CDR1 is SGHDT, CDR2 YYEEEE, per germline. The V segment lost 1 base and the J segment 5 bases; nucleotides outside the gene matches: 7. In TCRdb, the 5' RACE reads were re-called with MiXCR into one record per CDR3 protein. Of more than 50,000 distinct CDR3 sequences listed, around 13% are singletons. The sample here was whole blood, taken at baseline. The origin of this receptor is an adult who was a healthcare worker with PCR-confirmed SARS-CoV-2 infection or an uninfected control (not recorded which). The chain uses TRBV5-6 and TRBJ2-5; 8 bases align to TRBD2. CDR3 bases: TGTGCCAGCAGCTTGTTCCAGCGGGAGCATGAGACCCAGTACTTC. Protein product: CASSLFQREHETQYF. The full variable domain, its missing parts supplied by reference TRBV5-6 and TRBJ2-5, is DAGVTQSPTHLIKTRGQQVTLRCSPKSGHDTVSWYQQALGQGPQFIFQYYEEEERQRGNFPDRFSGHQFPNYSSELNVNALLLGDSALYLCASSLFQREHETQYFGPGTRLLVL.